The 22 T cell receptor beta chains reported below all come from one sample, sequenced in a study of shared clonotypes between healthy human individuals. The protocol was immunoSEQ multiplex PCR, while the TCRdb copy is restricted to in-frame clones and leaves out a portion. The data show a few hundred thousand clones, almost 97% seen once. The sequenced sample was naive CD4+ T cells sorted from blood. Subset given: CD45RA+ positively selected. The receptors derive from a woman in her 30s in good health.

This sequence joins TRBV2 and TRBJ1-1, with D perhaps matching TRBD1 (6 bases). V lost 7 bases, J lost 0 bases, and 18 bases lay in between. The germline V gene has CDR1 SNHLY and CDR2 FYNNEI. This CDR3 has 16 residues. The CDR3 spells CASKTGLGGLNTEAFF. CDR3 nucleotide sequence: TGTGCCAGCAAGACAGGACTCGGAGGCTTGAACACTGAAGCTTTCTTT. The whole variable domain, remainder taken from reference TRBV2 and TRBJ1-1, is EPEVTQTPSHQVTQMGQEVILRCVPISNHLYFYWYRQILGQKVEFLVSFYNNEISEKSEIFDDQFSVERPDGSNFTLKIRSTKLEDSAMYFCASKTGLGGLNTEAFFGQGTRLTVV.

The V gene is TRBV21-1, the J gene TRBJ2-7; the table's D call, TRBD2, has no DNA check behind it. TRBV21-1 is classified as a pseudogene. The CDR3 sequence is 16 residues long. DNA for the CDR3: TGTGCCAGCAGCAAAGATCCAGCGGGAGTCTTTGGCGAGCAGTACTTC. Amino acid sequence: CASSKDPAGVFGEQYF.

The rearrangement joins TRBV5-1 to TRBJ2-2; 7 nucleotides line up with TRBD2. The germline V gene encodes CDR1 SGHRS and CDR2 YFSETQ. This CDR3 contains 16 residues. V lost 4 bases, J lost 5 bases, and 11 bases stayed unmatched. The CDR3 nucleotides read TGCGCCAGCAGCGCTGGGAGCGGGAAGATTACCGGGGAGCTGTTTTTT. Protein sequence: CASSAGSGKITGELFF.

This clone was picked up one time. This chain uses TRBV7-6 with TRBJ2-2; 8 bases map to TRBD1. Germline-derived CDR1 and CDR2 are SGHVS and FNYEAQ. The trim removed 4 bases at V and 5 bases at J, leaving 6 bases unmatched. The CDR3 contains 15 residues. This CDR3 reads CASSSPGQETGELFF. The CDR3 DNA reads as TGTGCCAGCAGCTCCCCGGGACAGGAGACCGGGGAGCTGTTTTTT.

Here the CDR3 reads CASSLTLGGYSGNTIYF. CDR3 in DNA: TGTGCCAGCAGTTTGACCTTGGGGGGTTACTCTGGAAACACCATATATTTT. The chain joins TRBV28 to TRBJ1-3; TRBD1 might be the D (5 bases). The CDR3 length is 17 residues. Germline values: CDR1 MDHEN, CDR2 SYDVKM. Trimming left V 3 bases short and J 0 bases short, with 15 bases between.

The chain joins TRBV2 to TRBJ2-7; D unresolved. Germline V gene lookup returns CDR1 SNHLY and CDR2 FYNNEI. This CDR3 region has 15 residues. V lost 2 bases, J lost 4 bases, and 15 bases lay in between. The CDR3 spells CASSEKAILHYEQYF. The CDR3 region has the DNA TGTGCCAGCAGTGAAAAGGCTATACTACATTACGAGCAGTACTTC.

The V and J genes are TRBV12-5 and TRBJ2-5; TRBD1 matches 7 bases. CDR1 is LGHNT and CDR2 is FRNRAP in the germline V gene. The V segment lost 6 bases and the J segment 1 base; nucleotides outside the gene matches: 5. The length of the CDR3 is 14 residues. In DNA, the CDR3 is TGTGCTAGTGGGACCGGGACAGCCCAAGAGACCCAGTACTTC. Translation: CASGTGTAQETQYF.

The chain recombines TRBV6-5 with TRBJ2-7, with D perhaps TRBD1 or TRBD2 (6 bases each). This CDR3 contains 16 residues. Looked up from germline, CDR1 is MNHEY and CDR2 is SVGAGI. V was trimmed by 2 bases and J by 2 bases, leaving 16 bases between them. CDR3 loop: CASSYPRRDITYEQYF. CDR3 coding DNA: TGTGCCAGCAGTTACCCTAGGCGGGACATTACCTACGAGCAGTACTTC.

V and J are TRBV6-6 and TRBJ2-1, with a weak D call TRBD2 (6 bases). The CDR3 extends over 14 amino acids. V was cut by 6 bases and J by 4 bases, with 13 bases left in between. CDR1 is MNHNY, CDR2 SVGAGI, per germline (reference sequence). The CDR3 bases are TGTGCCAGCAGCACCGGGACTTCATACAATGAGCAGTTCTTC. Encoded protein: CASSTGTSYNEQFF.

This chain uses TRBV5-6 with TRBJ1-5, with TRBD1 matching over 9 bases. CDR3 length: 15 amino acids. CDR1 SGHDT and CDR2 YYEEEE come from the germline V gene. V lost 2 bases to trimming and J lost 5 bases; unmatched junction nucleotides: 5. The CDR3 DNA reads as TGTGCCAGCAGCTTCAACAGGGGGCCGGATCAGCCCCAGCATTTT. Residues: CASSFNRGPDQPQHF.

The chain employs TRBV5-1 and TRBJ1-2, with D uncertain. Germline V gene sequence: CDR1 SGHRS, CDR2 YFSETQ. Trimming took off 1 base at V and 4 bases at J, with 11 bases between the two ends. The CDR3 covers 14 residues. The CDR3 sequence: CASSLLASGYGYTF. The CDR3 DNA follows: TGCGCCAGCAGCTTGCTGGCCTCTGGCTATGGCTACACCTTC.

The chain joins TRBV6-1 to TRBJ2-7; 9 bases match TRBD2. Germline assignment: CDR1 MNHNS and CDR2 SASEGT. Trimming cost V 6 bases and J 2 bases; bases outside gene matches: 8. The CDR3 consists of 15 residues. The chain's CDR3 is CASRSGLAQTYEQYF. The CDR3 coding sequence is TGTGCCAGCAGATCCGGACTAGCGCAAACCTACGAGCAGTACTTC.

The rearrangement uses TRBV25-1 and TRBJ2-4; tentative D call: TRBD1 (6 bases). The CDR3 covers 14 residues. The germline V and J ends were trimmed by 4 bases and 8 bases, with 15 bases remaining between them. Germline CDR1 MGHDK, CDR2 SYGVNS. The CDR3 sequence: CASSVQGQKDIQYF. The CDR3 DNA reads as TGTGCCAGCAGTGTCCAGGGGCAAAAGGACATTCAGTACTTC.

The rearrangement joins TRBV6-5 to TRBJ1-1, with D uncertain. The V gene's germline CDR1 is MNHEY and CDR2 SVGAGI. The CDR3 has 12 amino acids. Between the trimmed V and J ends, which lost 6 bases and 3 bases, there was a span of 8 bases. DNA of the CDR3: TGTGCCAGCAGGACTAGTCACACTGAAGCTTTCTTT. Amino acids: CASRTSHTEAFF.

J is TRBJ2-1 and V is TRBV18, with TRBD2 matching 16 bases. The germline gives CDR1 KGHSH, CDR2 LQKENI. CDR3 length: 17 residues. The J segment lost 8 bases and the V segment lost 1 base, leaving 5 bases of the junction unmatched. The CDR3 protein is CASSPRGLAGGPHEQFF. CDR3 nucleotides: TGTGCCAGCTCACCACGGGGACTAGCGGGAGGGCCACATGAGCAGTTCTTC.

V and J are TRBV10-3 and TRBJ2-1, with TRBD1 matching over 7 bases. Trimming removed 10 bases from V and 9 bases from J; junction bases left unmatched: 12. Germline-derived CDR1 and CDR2 are ENHRY and SYGVKD. This CDR3 has 13 residues. The CDR3 reads CATTPTTGPEQFF. The CDR3 nucleotides are TGTGCCACCACACCCACGACAGGGCCTGAGCAGTTCTTC.

The V gene is TRBV5-8, the J gene TRBJ2-7; 9 bases fit TRBD1. Germline CDR1 reads SGHTS; CDR2 reads YDEGEE. CDR3 size: 12 residues. Trimming took 6 bases from V and 3 from J; bases not matched to a gene: 1. The DNA for the CDR3 is TGTGCCAGCAAGGACAGGGGCTACGAGCAGTACTTC. It specifies CASKDRGYEQYF.

The chain couples TRBV30 to TRBJ1-2; no clear D. Germline V CDR1 and CDR2: GTSNPN, SVGIG (reference sequence). Trimming pared 1 base from V and 0 bases from J, leaving 15 bases between. This CDR3 region has 16 residues. The CDR3 reads CAWSATRSTSNYGYTF. The CDR3 nucleotides are TGTGCCTGGAGTGCTACAAGGTCAACCTCTAACTATGGCTACACCTTC.

This clone occurred once. The rearrangement joins TRBV6-1 to TRBJ1-1; 9 bases align to TRBD1. J lost 5 bases, V lost 8 bases, and 6 bases had no gene match. This CDR3 contains 13 residues. Germline CDR1 and CDR2: MNHNS and SASEGT. CDR3 sequence (DNA): TGTGCCAGCGGGACAGGGTTGGGTACTGAAGCTTTCTTT. It is translated as CASGTGLGTEAFF.

DNA for the CDR3: TGTGCCAGCAGCCCCAGTCAAGGGCCCTTTCAGCCCCAGCATTTT. Translated, it gives CASSPSQGPFQPQHF. This rearrangement joins TRBV28 to TRBJ1-5; D uncertain. This CDR3 comprises 15 residues. Trimming took off 6 bases at V and 6 bases at J, with 18 bases between the two ends. The germline CDR1 and CDR2 sequences are MDHEN and SYDVKM.

The chain is built from TRBV9 and TRBJ1-2; D possibly corresponds to TRBD1 (5 bases). V was shortened by 0 bases and J by 5 bases, with 20 bases between the two germline ends. There are 17 residues in the CDR3. From germline, CDR1 is SGDLS and CDR2 YYNGEE. The CDR3 region has the DNA TGTGCCAGCAGCGTAGATAGAGGGGAGGGATCTATTTATGGCTACACCTTC. Protein: CASSVDRGEGSIYGYTF. The complete variable domain, with remaining parts taken from reference TRBV9 and TRBJ1-2, reads DSGVTQTPKHLITATGQRVTLRCSPRSGDLSVYWYQQSLDQGLQFLIQYYNGEERAKGNILERFSAQQFPDLHSELNLSSLELGDSALYFCASSVDRGEGSIYGYTFGSGTRLTVV.

The genes are TRBV4-2 and TRBJ2-1; 8 bases agree with TRBD2. This CDR3 has 16 residues. V lost 4 bases, J lost 5 bases, and 10 bases stayed unmatched. From germline, CDR1 is LGHNA and CDR2 YNFKEQ. CDR3 bases: TGTGCCAGCAGCCCGACACGTAGCGGGATGAACAATGAGCAGTTCTTC. Translating gives CASSPTRSGMNNEQFF.